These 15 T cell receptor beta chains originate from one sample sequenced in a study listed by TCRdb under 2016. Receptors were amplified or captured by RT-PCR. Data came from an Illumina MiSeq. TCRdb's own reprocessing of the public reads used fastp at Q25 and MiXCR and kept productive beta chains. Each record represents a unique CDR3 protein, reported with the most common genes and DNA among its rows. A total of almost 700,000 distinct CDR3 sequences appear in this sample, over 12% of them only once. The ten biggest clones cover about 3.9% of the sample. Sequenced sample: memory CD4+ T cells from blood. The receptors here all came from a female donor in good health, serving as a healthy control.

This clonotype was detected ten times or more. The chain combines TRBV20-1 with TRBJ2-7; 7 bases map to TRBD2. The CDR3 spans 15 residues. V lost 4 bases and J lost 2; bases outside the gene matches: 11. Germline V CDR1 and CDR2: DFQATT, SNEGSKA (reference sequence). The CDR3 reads CSATMAGVEPYEQYF. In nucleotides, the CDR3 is TGCAGTGCTACGATGGCGGGGGTAGAGCCCTACGAGCAGTACTTC.

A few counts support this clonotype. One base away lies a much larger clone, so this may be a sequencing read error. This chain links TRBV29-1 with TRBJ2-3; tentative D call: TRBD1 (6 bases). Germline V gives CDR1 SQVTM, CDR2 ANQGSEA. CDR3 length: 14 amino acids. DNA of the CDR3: TGCAGCGTTGAAGAGGGCAGGGGCACAGATACGCATTATTTT. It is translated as CSVEEGRGTDTHYF.

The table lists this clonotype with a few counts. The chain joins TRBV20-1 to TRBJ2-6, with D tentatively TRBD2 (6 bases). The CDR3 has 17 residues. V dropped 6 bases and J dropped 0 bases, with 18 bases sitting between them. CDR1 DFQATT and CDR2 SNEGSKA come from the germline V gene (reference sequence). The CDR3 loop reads CSAKTAGTHSGANVLTF. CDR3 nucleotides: TGCAGTGCCAAGACGGCAGGGACTCACTCTGGGGCCAACGTCCTGACTTTC.

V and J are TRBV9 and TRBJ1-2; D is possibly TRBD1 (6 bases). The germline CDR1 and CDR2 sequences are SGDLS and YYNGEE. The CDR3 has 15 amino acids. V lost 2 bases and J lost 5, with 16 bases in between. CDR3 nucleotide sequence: TGTGCCAGCAGCGTTGCCTCCGGGACACCGTATGGCTACACCTTC. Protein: CASSVASGTPYGYTF.

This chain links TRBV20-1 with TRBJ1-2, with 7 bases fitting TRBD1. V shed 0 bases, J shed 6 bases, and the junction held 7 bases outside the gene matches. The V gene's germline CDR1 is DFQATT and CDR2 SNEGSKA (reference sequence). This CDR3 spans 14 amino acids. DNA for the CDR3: TGCAGTGCTAGAGAGACAAGAGGGGGCGATGGCTACACCTTC. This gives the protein CSARETRGGDGYTF.

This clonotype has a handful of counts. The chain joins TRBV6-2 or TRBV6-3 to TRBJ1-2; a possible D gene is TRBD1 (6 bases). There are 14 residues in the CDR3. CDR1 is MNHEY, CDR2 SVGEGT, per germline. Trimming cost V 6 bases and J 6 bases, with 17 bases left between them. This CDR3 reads CASRPLGTGHGYTF. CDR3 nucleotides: TGTGCCAGCAGACCTCTCGGAACAGGGCATGGCTACACCTTC.

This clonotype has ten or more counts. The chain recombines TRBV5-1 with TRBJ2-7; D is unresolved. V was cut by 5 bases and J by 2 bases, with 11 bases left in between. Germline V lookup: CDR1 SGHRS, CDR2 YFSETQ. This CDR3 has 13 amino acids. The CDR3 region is CASRRDGAYEQYF. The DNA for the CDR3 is TGCGCCAGCAGACGTGACGGTGCCTACGAGCAGTACTTC.

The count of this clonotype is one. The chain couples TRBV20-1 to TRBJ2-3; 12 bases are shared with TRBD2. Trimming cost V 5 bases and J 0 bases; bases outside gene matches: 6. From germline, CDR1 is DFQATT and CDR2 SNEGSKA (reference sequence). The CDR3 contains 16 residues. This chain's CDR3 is CSASRLAGVSTDTQYF. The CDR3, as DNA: TGCAGTGCTTCCCGACTAGCGGGAGTGAGCACAGATACGCAGTATTTT.

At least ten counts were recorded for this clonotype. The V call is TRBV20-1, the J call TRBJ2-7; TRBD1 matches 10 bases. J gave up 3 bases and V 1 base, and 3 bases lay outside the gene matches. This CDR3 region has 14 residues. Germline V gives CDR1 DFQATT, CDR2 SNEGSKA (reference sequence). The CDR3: CSARGTGGDYEQYF. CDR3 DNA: TGCAGTGCTAGAGGGACAGGGGGGGACTACGAGCAGTACTTC.

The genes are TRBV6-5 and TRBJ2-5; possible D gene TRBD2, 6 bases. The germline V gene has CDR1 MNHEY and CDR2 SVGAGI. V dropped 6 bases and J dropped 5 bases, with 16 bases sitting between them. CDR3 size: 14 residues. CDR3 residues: CASRTQPAGETQYF. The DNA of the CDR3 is TGTGCCAGCAGAACCCAACCCGCGGGGGAGACCCAGTACTTC.

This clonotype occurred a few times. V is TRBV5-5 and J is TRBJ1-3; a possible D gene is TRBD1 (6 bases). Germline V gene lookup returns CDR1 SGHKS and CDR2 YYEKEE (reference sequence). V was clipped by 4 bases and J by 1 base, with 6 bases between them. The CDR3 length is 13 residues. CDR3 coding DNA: TGTGCCAGCAGCGACAGGTCTGGAAACACCATATATTTT. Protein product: CASSDRSGNTIYF.

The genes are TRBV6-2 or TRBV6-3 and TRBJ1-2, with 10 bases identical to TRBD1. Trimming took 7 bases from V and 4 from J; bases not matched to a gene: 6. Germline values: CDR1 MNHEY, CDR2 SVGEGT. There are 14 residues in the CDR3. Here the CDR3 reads CASTLTGGGYGYTF. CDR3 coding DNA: TGTGCCAGCACTTTGACAGGGGGCGGCTATGGCTACACCTTC.

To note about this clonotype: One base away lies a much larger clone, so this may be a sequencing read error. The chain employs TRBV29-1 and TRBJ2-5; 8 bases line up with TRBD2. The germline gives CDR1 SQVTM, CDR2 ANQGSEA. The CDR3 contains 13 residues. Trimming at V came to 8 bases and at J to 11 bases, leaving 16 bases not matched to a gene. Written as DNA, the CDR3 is TGCAGCTCCCAGACTAGCGCTAACAATGAGCAGTACTTC. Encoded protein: CSSQTSANNEQYF.

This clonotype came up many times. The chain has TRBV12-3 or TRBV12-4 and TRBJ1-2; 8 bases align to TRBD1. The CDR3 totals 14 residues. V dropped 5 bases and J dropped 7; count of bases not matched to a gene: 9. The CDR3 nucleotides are TGTGCCAGCAGTCGAGGACAGGGAGAGGGTGGCTACACCTTC. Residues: CASSRGQGEGGYTF.

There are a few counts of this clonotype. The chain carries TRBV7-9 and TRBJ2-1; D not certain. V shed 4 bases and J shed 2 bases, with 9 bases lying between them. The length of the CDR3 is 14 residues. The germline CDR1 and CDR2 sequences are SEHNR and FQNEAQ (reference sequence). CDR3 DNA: TGTGCCAGCAGCTCCGTTGGCCCCTACAATGAGCAGTTCTTC. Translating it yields CASSSVGPYNEQFF.